These 4 T cell receptor beta chains were sequenced from one sample in a study of T-cell memory formation after mild COVID-19. TCRdb redid the calling of the 5' RACE reads with MiXCR, one entry per CDR3 protein. The sample shows about 450,000 distinct CDR3 sequences, 20% to 30% of them seen only once. The sample comprised PBMCs or a T cell subset sorted from them (not recorded which). The receptors here all came from an adult woman who had mild COVID-19 (a few samples of this study predate the infection). Cell type and time point are not known.

This sequence joins TRBV20-1 and TRBJ2-4; 10 bases are a match to TRBD1. V was clipped by 0 bases and J by 5 bases; unmatched bases: 7. The CDR3 sequence is 16 residues long. Germline V CDR1 and CDR2: DFQATT, SNEGSKA (reference sequence). The CDR3 here is CSAREGQGVPQNIQYF. The CDR3 DNA is TGCAGTGCTAGAGAAGGACAGGGGGTTCCCCAAAACATTCAGTACTTC.

The chain uses TRBV18 and TRBJ1-2; 10 nucleotides align to TRBD1. Germline assignment: CDR1 KGHSH and CDR2 LQKENI. This CDR3 spans 16 amino acids. V was clipped by 3 bases and J by 4 bases; unmatched bases: 8. The CDR3 nucleotides read TGTGCCAGCTCACCCCCCGCAGGGGACAGGGGCTATGGCTACACCTTC. This translates into CASSPPAGDRGYGYTF.

The chain uses TRBV6-5 and TRBJ1-1; possible D gene TRBD1, 6 bases. V was pared by 3 bases and J by 7 bases, with 15 bases between. CDR1 is MNHEY, CDR2 SVGAGI, per germline. This CDR3 spans 14 amino acids. CDR3 amino acids: CASSYSETGGEAFF. In DNA form, the CDR3 reads TGTGCCAGCAGTTATTCCGAGACAGGCGGTGAAGCTTTCTTT.

The sample holds one count of this clonotype. This chain links TRBV12-3 or TRBV12-4 with TRBJ1-6; D not certain. V lost 3 bases and J 6 bases, leaving 9 bases between the germline ends. The CDR3 loop spans 14 amino acids. The CDR3 sequence is CASSFRRTNSPLHF. CDR3 bases: TGTGCCAGCAGTTTCCGACGGACTAATTCACCCCTCCACTTT.